These 26 T cell receptor beta chains share one sample of origin, sequenced in a study of blood T cell repertoires in COVID-19 (dated by TCRdb to 2019 to 2021). Library prep was done by the immunoSEQ multiplex PCR assay. TCRdb mirrors the immuneACCESS table, restricted to in-frame sequences. Some clones are absent from its copies; in checked studies, under half trace to an unresolved V gene, and the reason for the others is unknown. The sample includes some 150,000 clones, with 82% observed a single time. The ten biggest clones cover approximately 8.7% of the sample. The source material was peripheral blood. The receptor set was obtained from a woman in her seventies with acute or convalescent COVID-19.

This chain uses TRBV7-9 with TRBJ1-1; D not resolved. There are 14 residues in the CDR3. Per germline, CDR1 SEHNR and CDR2 FQNEAQ (reference sequence). The V end was cut by 1 base, the J end by 1 base, with 7 bases between. The CDR3 is CASSLELSNTEAFF. In DNA, the CDR3 is TGTGCCAGCAGCTTAGAATTATCGAACACTGAAGCTTTCTTT.

The chain combines TRBV7-9 with TRBJ1-1; tentative D call: TRBD1 (6 bases). CDR3 length: 16 residues. V was shortened by 5 bases and J by 1 base, with 17 bases between the two germline ends. CDR1 SEHNR and CDR2 FQNEAQ come from the germline V gene (reference sequence). CDR3 in amino acids: CASSIHADRTNTEAFF. CDR3 coding DNA: TGTGCCAGCAGCATACACGCTGACAGGACGAACACTGAAGCTTTCTTT. The whole variable domain, filled in from reference TRBV7-9 and TRBJ1-1, reads DTGVSQNPRHKITKRGQNVTFRCDPISEHNRLYWYRQTLGQGPEFLTYFQNEAQLEKSRLLSDRFSAERPKGSFSTLEIQRTEQGDSAMYLCASSIHADRTNTEAFFGQGTRLTVV.

The CDR3 DNA reads TGTGCCAGCAGCTTGGGAGGGACAGGGACGAATTACGAGCAGTACTTC. Its protein product is CASSLGGTGTNYEQYF. The chain combines TRBV5-4 with TRBJ2-7; 9 nucleotides match TRBD1. Germline CDR1 SGHNT, CDR2 YYREEE (reference sequence). The J segment lost 4 bases and the V segment lost 0 bases, leaving 8 bases of the junction unmatched. The CDR3 extends over 16 amino acids.

The chain joins TRBV7-9 to TRBJ1-3; weak D call: TRBD1 (6 bases). The germline V gene has CDR1 SEHNR and CDR2 FQNEAQ (reference sequence). V dropped 5 bases and J dropped 0 bases, with 8 bases sitting between them. The CDR3 length is 14 residues. CDR3 DNA: TGTGCCAGCAGCCCGACAGGCTCTGGAAACACCATATATTTT. Amino acids: CASSPTGSGNTIYF.

V is TRBV7-2 and J is TRBJ1-2; 7 nucleotides line up with TRBD1. This CDR3 spans 15 amino acids. Germline V lookup: CDR1 SGHTA, CDR2 FQGNSA. Trimming at V came to 0 bases and at J to 4 bases, leaving 5 bases not matched to a gene. CDR3 bases: TGTGCCAGCAGCTTAGCTGAGACAGGGCCCTATGGCTACACCTTC. Translation gives CASSLAETGPYGYTF.

This clone has only a few counts. The genes are TRBV19 and TRBJ1-6; no definite D call. V was trimmed by 2 bases and J by 9 bases, leaving 8 bases between them. CDR1 and CDR2 (germline): LNHDA, SQIVND (reference sequence). The CDR3 extends over 13 amino acids. The CDR3 nucleotides read TGTGCCAGTAGTATAAGTGACTCTTCACCCCTCCACTTT. Residues: CASSISDSSPLHF.

In this sample, this clone turned up a few times. The chain joins TRBV15 to TRBJ2-7; TRBD1 might be the D (5 bases). In germline, CDR1 is LNHNV, CDR2 YYDKDF (reference sequence). CDR3 length: 15 amino acids. V lost 1 base and J 3 bases, leaving 13 bases between the germline ends. CDR3 loop: CATSRGQGIGYEQYF. The CDR3 nucleotides are TGTGCCACCAGCAGAGGGCAGGGTATCGGCTACGAGCAGTACTTC.

The V and J genes are TRBV2 and TRBJ2-3, with a tentative D call TRBD2 (5 bases). The CDR3 covers 13 residues. Germline V lookup: CDR1 SNHLY, CDR2 FYNNEI. V was cut by 4 bases and J by 8 bases, with 13 bases left in between. The chain's CDR3 is CASSVAPRVTQYF. The CDR3, as DNA: TGTGCCAGCAGTGTTGCTCCGAGGGTTACGCAGTATTTT.

The chain carries TRBV19 and TRBJ2-3, with TRBD2 as a possible D gene (5 bases). The germline gives CDR1 LNHDA, CDR2 SQIVND (reference sequence). The CDR3 spans 14 residues. V was clipped by 2 bases and J by 2 bases, with 8 bases between them. CDR3 in amino acids: CASSITGYTDTQYF. CDR3 nucleotide sequence: TGTGCCAGTAGTATAACGGGGTACACAGATACGCAGTATTTT.

This clone was seen only once. The rearrangement uses TRBV7-9 and TRBJ1-1; D is perhaps TRBD1 (5 bases). The V gene's germline CDR1 is SEHNR and CDR2 FQNEAQ (reference sequence). This CDR3 spans 14 amino acids. V was trimmed by 2 bases and J by 0 bases, leaving 7 bases between them. In DNA, the CDR3 is TGTGCCAGCAGCTTAACGGACATGAACACTGAAGCTTTCTTT. Translation: CASSLTDMNTEAFF.

The chain employs TRBV7-3 and TRBJ1-1; D perhaps matches TRBD1 (6 bases). Germline V gene lookup returns CDR1 SGHTA and CDR2 FQGTGA. The V and J ends lost 2 bases and 5 bases respectively, with 9 bases between them. CDR3 length: 13 residues. CDR3 coding DNA: TGTGCCAGCAGCTTAGAAAGGGGGACTGAAGCTTTCTTT. The encoded protein is CASSLERGTEAFF.

This chain joins TRBV6-5 and TRBJ2-7, with D perhaps matching TRBD1 (6 bases). V gave up 7 bases and J gave up 2 bases, with 12 bases separating them. In germline, CDR1 is MNHEY, CDR2 SVGAGI. The CDR3 sequence is 13 residues long. CDR3 sequence (DNA): TGTGCCAGCATTCCGACAGGACCCTACGAGCAGTACTTC. It encodes CASIPTGPYEQYF.

This clone was detected only a few times. V is TRBV5-6 and J is TRBJ1-4, with D hard to call. Germline V gives CDR1 SGHDT, CDR2 YYEEEE. The V end was cut by 0 bases, the J end by 8 bases, with 11 bases between. The CDR3 has 14 amino acids. CDR3 in amino acids: CASSLGSPAEKLFF. The CDR3 DNA is TGTGCCAGCAGCTTGGGTAGCCCGGCAGAAAAACTGTTTTTT.

The V and J genes are TRBV2 and TRBJ2-1, with 7 bases lining up with TRBD2. The V gene's germline CDR1 is SNHLY and CDR2 FYNNEI. Germline trimming cut 2 bases from V and 5 bases from J; bases unmatched to any gene: 3. The CDR3 loop spans 14 amino acids. CDR3 in DNA: TGTGCCAGCAGTGAAAAGCGGGGTGACAATGAGCAGTTCTTC. Protein: CASSEKRGDNEQFF.

This rearrangement joins TRBV14 to TRBJ1-3; the match to TRBD1 covers 8 bases. V shed 0 bases, J shed 4 bases, and the junction held 11 bases outside the gene matches. The CDR3 has 18 residues. Germline V gene data show CDR1 as SGHDN and CDR2 as FVKESK. The CDR3 sequence: CASSQDRGQVVSGNTIYF. In nucleotides, the CDR3 is TGTGCCAGCAGCCAAGACAGGGGGCAGGTCGTCTCGGGAAACACCATATATTTT. Full variable domain (rest looked up from reference TRBV14 and TRBJ1-3): EAGVTQFPSHSVIEKGQTVTLRCDPISGHDNLYWYRRVMGKEIKFLLHFVKESKQDESGMPNNRFLAERTGGTYSTLKVQPAELEDSGVYFCASSQDRGQVVSGNTIYFGEGSWLTVV.

There are a few counts of this clone. The rearrangement joins TRBV5-1 to TRBJ1-1, with 7 bases matching TRBD1. From germline, CDR1 is SGHRS and CDR2 YFSETQ. V lost 1 base to trimming and J lost 1 base; unmatched junction nucleotides: 4. CDR3 size: 15 residues. The CDR3 region is CASSLSGTANTEAFF. The CDR3 nucleotides read TGCGCCAGCAGCTTGAGTGGGACAGCGAACACTGAAGCTTTCTTT. Variable domain in full (rest from reference TRBV5-1 and TRBJ1-1): KAGVTQTPRYLIKTRGQQVTLSCSPISGHRSVSWYQQTPGQGLQFLFEYFSETQRNKGNFPGRFSGRQFSNSRSEMNVSTLELGDSALYLCASSLSGTANTEAFFGQGTRLTVV.

This clone was recorded only once. The rearrangement uses TRBV5-4 and TRBJ2-1; 7 bases line up with TRBD2. The CDR3 spans 15 residues. Germline V gene sequence: CDR1 SGHNT, CDR2 YYREEE (reference sequence). V shed 4 bases, J shed 5 bases, and the junction held 9 bases outside the gene matches. CDR3 DNA: TGTGCCAGCAGCCCCTCCGGGACTATAAACAATGAGCAGTTCTTC. Translation: CASSPSGTINNEQFF.

The chain is built from TRBV7-2 and TRBJ1-5, with D unresolved. CDR1 is SGHTA, CDR2 FQGNSA, per germline. V was shortened by 1 base and J by 4 bases, with 11 bases between the two germline ends. The CDR3 sequence is 15 residues long. The DNA for the CDR3 is TGTGCCAGCAGCTTAGGAGGGCAGAGGAATCAGCCCCAGCATTTT. Its translation is CASSLGGQRNQPQHF.

The CDR3 spells CASSPLAGGPNEQFF. CDR3 nucleotides: TGTGCCAGCAGCCCCCTAGCGGGAGGGCCCAATGAGCAGTTCTTC. V gene TRBV28 combines with J gene TRBJ2-1, with TRBD2 matching over 12 bases. Unmatched junction bases numbered 6, after V lost 6 bases and J lost 6 bases. The germline V gene has CDR1 MDHEN and CDR2 SYDVKM. The CDR3 sequence is 15 residues long.

The chain recombines TRBV11-2 with TRBJ2-2; TRBD2 is a possible D gene (5 bases). The germline gives CDR1 SGHAT, CDR2 FQNNGV. The CDR3 is 14 residues long. Between the trimmed V and J ends, which lost 1 base and 8 bases, there was a span of 11 bases. CDR3 residues: CASSLGSRGGELFF. Written as DNA, the CDR3 is TGTGCCAGCAGCTTAGGTTCTCGGGGAGGGGAGCTGTTTTTT.

The V gene is TRBV30, the J gene TRBJ2-1; 11 nucleotides align to TRBD2. Germline CDR1 reads GTSNPN; CDR2 reads SVGIG (reference sequence). V was pared by 2 bases and J by 7 bases, with 7 bases of the junction left unmatched. This CDR3 is 15 amino acids long. The CDR3 nucleotides are TGTGCCTGGAGTCAACTAGCGGGAGCTGTGAATGAGCAGTTCTTC. Protein product: CAWSQLAGAVNEQFF. The complete variable domain, with remaining parts taken from reference TRBV30 and TRBJ2-1, reads SQTIHQWPATLVQPVGSPLSLECTVEGTSNPNLYWYRQAAGRGLQLLFYSVGIGQISSEVPQNLSASRPQDRQFILSSKKLLLSDSGFYLCAWSQLAGAVNEQFFGPGTRLTVL.

The rearrangement uses TRBV4-1 and TRBJ2-6; D gene unclear. This CDR3 contains 19 residues. Germline V CDR1 and CDR2: MGHRA, YSYEKL. The V end was cut by 0 bases, the J end by 2 bases, with 17 bases between. CDR3 region: CASSQERLLSEPGANVLTF. DNA of the CDR3: TGCGCCAGCAGCCAAGAAAGACTTCTGTCCGAACCTGGGGCCAACGTCCTGACTTTC.

The chain recombines TRBV12-3 or TRBV12-4 with TRBJ1-3; TRBD1 might be the D (5 bases). The CDR3 spans 13 residues. V was cut by 7 bases and J by 7 bases, with 14 bases left in between. This CDR3 is CASTAGRGNTIYF. In nucleotides, the CDR3 is TGTGCCAGCACCGCCGGCCGGGGGAACACCATATATTTT.

V gene TRBV30 combines with J gene TRBJ2-5; D uncertain. The CDR3 spans 13 residues. Trimming removed 0 bases from V and 5 bases from J, with 10 bases in between. Germline assignment: CDR1 GTSNPN and CDR2 SVGIG (reference sequence). CDR3 amino acids: CAWSVLEWETQYF. CDR3 nucleotides: TGTGCCTGGAGTGTTCTAGAATGGGAGACCCAGTACTTC.

The chain links TRBV6-2 or TRBV6-3 to TRBJ1-5; D is ambiguous. This CDR3 is built from 14 residues. V was clipped by 4 bases and J by 3 bases, with 10 bases between them. Germline CDR1 MNHEY, CDR2 SVGEGT. CDR3 coding DNA: TGTGCCAGCAGTTTCAGGCAGTCCAATCAGCCCCAGCATTTT. Protein sequence: CASSFRQSNQPQHF.

The V call is TRBV19, the J call TRBJ2-7; a possible D gene is TRBD1 (7 bases). V gave up 5 bases and J gave up 0 bases, with 11 bases separating them. The CDR3 runs 14 residues. Germline CDR1 and CDR2: LNHDA and SQIVND (reference sequence). The CDR3, as DNA: TGTGCCAGTAGTCCAGGGGGGTCCTCCTACGAGCAGTACTTC. This encodes CASSPGGSSYEQYF.